The clone carrying this T cell receptor (beta chain) turned up a few times. The antigen is not known. The data derive from a study of OX40 agonist ivuxolimab in advanced cancers. Patients with autoimmune history or systemic immunosuppression were excluded. Some clones are missing from TCRdb's copy, which holds only in-frame ones; the method was immunoSEQ multiplex PCR. The sample records roughly 53,000 clones, roughly 84% being singletons. Study-level results: Clonal expansion was seen in CD4+ and CD8+ blood T cells by week 6 at 0.1 to 3.0 mg/kg. It was also the case that some nonresponders had low normalized T-cell clonal expansion.

In germline, CDR1 is SGHNT, CDR2 YYREEE (reference sequence). Deletions cut 5 bases from V and 12 bases from J, with 12 bases between. There are 12 residues in the CDR3. This TCR came from an adult with an advanced solid tumor such as melanoma, head and neck, liver or kidney cancer. This chain uses TRBV5-4 with TRBJ1-6; no clear D. This sample comprised CD4+ or CD8+ T cells sorted from blood, obtained in a trial of the OX40 agonist ivuxolimab. The CDR3 is CASSREEGPLHF. As DNA, the CDR3 is TGTGCCAGCAGTCGGGAGGAGGGACCCCTCCACTTT.